This T cell receptor (beta chain) comes out of a study of T cells in Graves' hyperthyroidism and ophthalmopathy. On the study more broadly: Prior to any treatment, at the point of initial diagnosis, peripheral blood was collected. Study-level results: A model of 13 V-J pairs discriminated ophthalmopathy from stable hyperthyroidism.

In its sample, this clonotype was seen many times. The antigen is unknown. Uncontrolled infection, other autoimmune disease, pregnancy or lactation excluded patients. This CDR3 comprises 15 residues. V lost 3 bases to trimming and J lost 4 bases, with 12 bases between them. TCR beta CDR3 region amplification was performed from RNA transcripts. When the TCR CDR3 underwent first-round RT-PCR, the HTBI primer set was used. From the multiplex PCR reads, TCRdb called clonotypes with MiXCR, one entry per CDR3 protein. The sample consists of about 350,000 distinct CDR3 sequences, around a sixth of them appearing once.

The sample consisted of blood. This chain connects TRBV12-3 or TRBV12-4 to TRBJ2-2, with a tentative D call TRBD2 (5 bases). This receptor was identified in a woman in her thirties or forties with Graves' ophthalmopathy. The CDR3 nucleotides are TGTGCCAGCAGTTTTGGGAGATCGGGCACCGGGGAGCTGTTTTTT. Its protein product is CASSFGRSGTGELFF.